This T cell receptor (beta chain) was captured by sequencing in a study of response to subunit inactivated influenza vaccine. Germline V gene sequence: CDR1 MNHEY, CDR2 SVGEGT. The CDR3 contains 16 residues. V lost 0 bases and J lost 7; bases outside the gene matches: 8. Via MiXCR, TCRdb re-called the RT-PCR reads, giving one row per CDR3 protein. The sample has around 850,000 distinct CDR3 sequences, roughly 20% seen once; the top ten hold roughly a tenth. With regard to this clonotype: Its antigen is undetermined.

Study-level results: Authors suggested each seasonal flu vaccination may recruit only limited numbers of new T cells.

This clonotype originated in a man in his fifties or sixties who received an inactivated influenza vaccine. Sequencing used PBMCs from blood, obtained roughly 5 days after vaccination. The V gene is TRBV6-2 or TRBV6-3, the J gene TRBJ1-5, with 8 bases lining up with TRBD1. CDR3 loop: CASSYSAAGGRQPQHF. CDR3 bases: TGTGCCAGCAGTTACTCGGCGGCAGGGGGCCGACAGCCCCAGCATTTT.